These 21 T cell receptor beta chains were all obtained from the same sample, sequenced in a study of OX40 agonist ivuxolimab in advanced cancers. Using immunoSEQ multiplex PCR, the repertoire was profiled, and TCRdb retains in-frame clones only, with some absent. The repertoire consists of fewer than 90,000 clones, with 85% to 90% occurring once and the leading ten covering 0.19%. The source was CD4+ or CD8+ T cells sorted from blood, collected in a trial of the OX40 agonist ivuxolimab. The receptors originated from an adult with an advanced solid tumor such as melanoma, head and neck, liver or kidney cancer.

The genes are TRBV7-3 and TRBJ1-1, with a tentative D call TRBD1 (6 bases). This CDR3 is built from 14 residues. CDR1 SGHTA and CDR2 FQGTGA come from the germline V gene. Trimming pared 0 bases from V and 4 bases from J, leaving 9 bases between. CDR3 protein: CASSLTGTLTEAFF. In nucleotides, the CDR3 is TGTGCCAGCAGCTTAACGGGGACACTCACTGAAGCTTTCTTT.

This clone was seen once. The genes are TRBV5-1 and TRBJ2-1; tentative D call: TRBD1 (6 bases). The CDR3 is made up of 17 amino acids. Trimming removed 4 bases at V and 2 bases at J, with 19 bases between. Germline-derived CDR1 and CDR2 are SGHRS and YFSETQ. CDR3 sequence reads: CASSQTPRQVAYNEQFF. The CDR3 nucleotides are TGCGCCAGCAGCCAGACTCCGAGACAGGTCGCCTACAATGAGCAGTTCTTC.

This clone was picked up one time. This chain joins TRBV5-4 and TRBJ1-1, with no clear D. V was shortened by 4 bases and J by 2 bases, with 9 bases between the two germline ends. The CDR3 extends over 13 amino acids. Germline CDR1 is SGHNT and CDR2 is YYREEE (reference sequence). CDR3 nucleotide sequence: TGTGCCAGCAGCCCCCTCGATAACACTGAAGCTTTCTTT. It codes for CASSPLDNTEAFF.

V and J are TRBV6-1 and TRBJ1-5, with 9 positions matching TRBD1. CDR3 length equals 15 residues. Germline V gene lookup returns CDR1 MNHNS and CDR2 SASEGT. V gave up 6 bases and J gave up 4 bases; unmatched junction bases: 7. The CDR3 nucleotides are TGTGCCAGCAGGCGGGACAGGGCCGAGAATCAGCCCCAGCATTTT. This encodes CASRRDRAENQPQHF.

This clone was counted a single time. CDR3 sequence reads: CASTNEARGDTQYF. CDR3 DNA: TGTGCCAGTACCAATGAGGCCCGGGGAGATACGCAGTATTTT. The V gene is TRBV19, the J gene TRBJ2-3; TRBD2 might be the D (5 bases). With 7 bases removed from V and 5 bases from J, the gap between germline ends came to 16 bases. This CDR3 contains 14 residues. Per germline, CDR1 LNHDA and CDR2 SQIVND (reference sequence).

The V call is TRBV7-3, the J call TRBJ2-3, with D perhaps being TRBD1 or TRBD2 (5 bases each). CDR1 SGHTA and CDR2 FQGTGA come from the germline V gene. The CDR3 runs 17 residues. Between the trimmed V and J ends, which lost 5 bases and 0 bases, there was a span of 18 bases. The CDR3 sequence is CASSLGADLGSTDTQYF. The CDR3 nucleotides read TGTGCCAGCAGCCTCGGGGCGGATTTAGGGAGCACAGATACGCAGTATTTT. The variable domain in full, with the rest retrieved from reference TRBV7-3 and TRBJ2-3, is GAGVSQTPSNKVTEKGKYVELRCDPISGHTALYWYRQSLGQGPEFLIYFQGTGAADDSGLPNDRFFAVRPEGSVSTLKIQRTERGDSAVYLCASSLGADLGSTDTQYFGPGTRLTVL.

V gene TRBV9 combines with J gene TRBJ2-3; D gene ambiguous. V was cut by 0 bases and J by 6 bases, with 14 bases left in between. CDR3 length: 15 residues. Germline V gene lookup returns CDR1 SGDLS and CDR2 YYNGEE. Here the CDR3 reads CASSVDLGWVDTQYF. CDR3 sequence (DNA): TGTGCCAGCAGCGTAGATCTGGGCTGGGTGGATACGCAGTATTTT.

CDR3 residues: CASTKGTGRYEQYF. The DNA for the CDR3 is TGTGCCAGCACCAAGGGTACAGGTCGATACGAGCAGTACTTC. V is TRBV5-8 and J is TRBJ2-7, with a possible D match to TRBD1 (5 bases). Germline assignment: CDR1 SGHTS and CDR2 YDEGEE. The CDR3 runs to 14 residues. The V end was cut by 6 bases, the J end by 4 bases, with 17 bases between.

This clone showed up just a few times. The DNA for the CDR3 is TGTGCCAGCAGTTACTCTTTTCGGACAGGGGGGGAGACCCAGTACTTC. It yields the protein CASSYSFRTGGETQYF. This chain connects TRBV6-5 to TRBJ2-5, with 10 positions matching TRBD1. The junction had 6 bases not matched to a gene; V was cut back by 0 bases and J by 5 bases. This CDR3 spans 16 amino acids. The germline V gene has CDR1 MNHEY and CDR2 SVGAGI.

The V gene is TRBV2, the J gene TRBJ2-2, with 10 bases aligning to TRBD1. The germline CDR1 and CDR2 sequences are SNHLY and FYNNEI. CDR3 length equals 15 residues. Germline trimming cut 4 bases from V and 4 bases from J; bases unmatched to any gene: 3. The CDR3 nucleotides are TGTGCCAGCAGTGGACAGGGGGCGGTCACCGGGGAGCTGTTTTTT. Translating it yields CASSGQGAVTGELFF. Variable domain in full (rest from reference TRBV2 and TRBJ2-2): EPEVTQTPSHQVTQMGQEVILRCVPISNHLYFYWYRQILGQKVEFLVSFYNNEISEKSEIFDDQFSVERPDGSNFTLKIRSTKLEDSAMYFCASSGQGAVTGELFFGEGSRLTVL.

The genes are TRBV5-1 and TRBJ1-5, with no clear D. The CDR3 consists of 16 residues. Germline CDR1 is SGHRS and CDR2 is YFSETQ. Trimming removed 4 bases at V and 2 bases at J, with 16 bases between. The CDR3, as DNA: TGCGCCAGCAGCGCCGGGTCCCTCGGCGGCAATCAGCCCCAGCATTTT. Its protein is CASSAGSLGGNQPQHF.

V gene TRBV2 combines with J gene TRBJ2-1, with D uncertain. Germline V gives CDR1 SNHLY, CDR2 FYNNEI. CDR3 size: 13 residues. Trimming shortened V by 2 bases and J by 8 bases, and 10 bases separated the two germline ends. The CDR3 nucleotides are TGTGCCAGCAGTGAATTCCTGTGGTATGAGCAGTTCTTC. This translates into CASSEFLWYEQFF. Full variable domain (missing parts from reference TRBV2 and TRBJ2-1): EPEVTQTPSHQVTQMGQEVILRCVPISNHLYFYWYRQILGQKVEFLVSFYNNEISEKSEIFDDQFSVERPDGSNFTLKIRSTKLEDSAMYFCASSEFLWYEQFFGPGTRLTVL.

The chain uses TRBV28 and TRBJ2-7, with 10 bases identical to TRBD1. Germline trimming cut 6 bases from V and 2 bases from J; bases unmatched to any gene: 7. The CDR3 extends over 15 amino acids. Germline values: CDR1 MDHEN, CDR2 SYDVKM. The DNA for the CDR3 is TGTGCCAGCAGAGCCCCGGGACAGGGGCCCTACGAGCAGTACGTC. Its protein is CASRAPGQGPYEQYV.

This clone was found once. The V call is TRBV7-8, the J call TRBJ1-2; tentatively, D is TRBD1 (5 bases). This CDR3 spans 15 amino acids. Trimming removed 4 bases at V and 4 bases at J, with 16 bases between. Per the germline V gene, CDR1 is SGHVS and CDR2 is FQNEAQ. The DNA of the CDR3 is TGTGCCAGCAGCTCGATCCTAACTGACAGCTATGGCTACACCTTC. Translation: CASSSILTDSYGYTF.

The J gene is TRBJ2-2, the V gene TRBV19; maybe TRBD2 (5 bases). Trimming stripped 5 bases from V and 2 bases from J, with 9 bases between. CDR1 is LNHDA, CDR2 SQIVND, per germline (reference sequence). This CDR3 is 14 amino acids long. CDR3 in amino acids: CASSFDYNTGELFF. As DNA, the CDR3 is TGTGCCAGTAGTTTTGACTACAACACCGGGGAGCTGTTTTTT.

The V and J genes are TRBV7-2 and TRBJ1-2; weak D call: TRBD1 (5 bases). Looked up from germline, CDR1 is SGHTA and CDR2 is FQGNSA. V was cut by 5 bases and J by 7 bases, with 14 bases left in between. The CDR3 totals 13 residues. The CDR3 loop reads CASSTRAGLGYTF. DNA for the CDR3: TGTGCCAGCAGCACTAGAGCGGGGCTTGGCTACACCTTC.

The chain employs TRBV7-9 and TRBJ1-1, with TRBD1 as a possible D gene (5 bases). CDR1 and CDR2 (germline): SEHNR, FQNEAQ (reference sequence). Deletions cut 5 bases from V and 1 base from J, with 14 bases between. The CDR3 contains 15 residues. Here the CDR3 reads CASSGDPQRNTEAFF. The CDR3 nucleotides are TGTGCCAGCAGCGGGGACCCCCAGCGGAACACTGAAGCTTTCTTT.

The chain uses TRBV5-1 and TRBJ1-4; a possible D gene is TRBD1 (5 bases). The CDR3 consists of 16 residues. Looked up from germline, CDR1 is SGHRS and CDR2 is YFSETQ. V was shortened by 5 bases and J by 3 bases, with 17 bases between the two germline ends. CDR3 DNA: TGCGCCAGCAGGGTTCAGGGAGCCCACGCTAATGAAAAACTGTTTTTT. This sequence encodes CASRVQGAHANEKLFF.

The genes are TRBV5-1 and TRBJ1-5; 7 bases line up with TRBD1. The CDR3 is 14 amino acids. V was pared by 4 bases and J by 6 bases, with 7 bases of the junction left unmatched. Per the germline V gene, CDR1 is SGHRS and CDR2 is YFSETQ. The CDR3 DNA reads TGCGCCAGCAGCCCCCGACAGGGTGGTCAGCCCCAGCATTTT. Translating it yields CASSPRQGGQPQHF.

This chain links TRBV9 with TRBJ1-6; TRBD1 might be the D (5 bases). CDR3 length equals 17 residues. CDR1 and CDR2 (germline): SGDLS, YYNGEE. Trimming pared 0 bases from V and 4 bases from J, leaving 14 bases between. The CDR3 spells CASSVGGKVSYNSPLHF. CDR3 coding DNA: TGTGCCAGCAGCGTAGGGGGGAAGGTGTCTTATAATTCACCCCTCCACTTT.

In its sample, this clone was seen once. V and J are TRBV19 and TRBJ2-1; 9 nucleotides match TRBD2. From germline, CDR1 is LNHDA and CDR2 SQIVND (reference sequence). This CDR3 spans 13 amino acids. The V segment lost 6 bases and the J segment 16 bases; nucleotides outside the gene matches: 13. The CDR3 region has the DNA TGTGCCAGTAGAAGGACTCTAGCGGGAAGTCCATTCTTC. It is translated as CASRRTLAGSPFF.